This TCR beta chain was sequenced for a study of blood T cell repertoires in COVID-19. Overall study context: In each case, the material was cDNA or gDNA derived from T cells, B-cell-depleted T cells, or PBMCs.

V lost 7 bases, J lost 7 bases, and 9 bases stayed unmatched. CDR3 length: 13 residues. Germline V gene data show CDR1 as MNHEY and CDR2 as SVGAGI. Patients of the Seattle cohort, enrolled during active infection, were followed longitudinally. Repertoires were generated with immunoSEQ multiplex PCR, while TCRdb's copy carries only in-frame clones and drops some. The sample lists approximately 300,000 clones, around 82% occurring once. This receptor was identified in a person aged 70 to 80 with COVID-19, enrolled during active disease. Sequencing was performed on peripheral blood. The V and J genes are TRBV6-5 and TRBJ1-2; TRBD1 aligns across 7 bases. The CDR3 loop is CASKGAGMGGYTF. The CDR3 DNA sequence: TGTGCCAGCAAGGGGGCAGGAATGGGTGGCTACACCTTC.